The T cell receptor (beta chain) described here comes from a study of blood T cell repertoires in COVID-19. Those enrolled, adults aged about 18 to 95 years, came from about two dozen US areas. Clinical history reported by participants formed the basis on which cohorts were assigned. Original data processing: Cell counts per sample came from amplifying reference gene primers. Profiling relied on immunoSEQ multiplex PCR, and the TCRdb table lists in-frame clones only, not all of them. V and J calls plus clone size are reproduced from that table; the DNA served to infer D and trimming. Of around 240,000 clones in the sample, about 82% were seen once. Sequences were obtained from PBMCs or T cells enriched from blood (not recorded which). The TCR comes from a woman in her forties or fifties who had recovered from COVID-19.

CDR3 loop: CASGSGREAFF. CDR3 DNA: TGTGCTAGTGGTTCAGGTCGTGAAGCTTTCTTT. This sequence joins TRBV12-5 and TRBJ1-1, with D hard to call. V dropped 4 bases and J dropped 7 bases, with 7 bases sitting between them. The CDR3 length is 11 residues. Germline loops: CDR1 LGHNT, CDR2 FRNRAP.